This T cell receptor beta chain was sequenced in a study of blood T cell repertoires in COVID-19. In the study overall: The analysed material was cDNA or gDNA that came from T cells, B-cell-depleted T cells, or PBMCs.

Seattle researchers signed up patients amid active infection and tracked them longitudinally. Germline CDR1 and CDR2: MDHEN and SYDVKM. V was cut by 5 bases and J by 7 bases, with 17 bases left in between. The length of the CDR3 is 15 residues. In the original workflow: Reference gene primer amplification gave nucleated cell count estimates. TCRdb keeps only in-frame clones here, not all; method: immunoSEQ multiplex PCR. The D gene and trimming were derived from the DNA, and the V and J assignments and clone size from that table. The sample includes 85,000 to 130,000 clones, roughly four fifths of them seen just once. This clone was counted a few times.

The rearrangement uses TRBV28 and TRBJ1-4; no clear D gene. The specimen sequenced was peripheral blood. The TCR originated in a man older than 75 with COVID-19, enrolled during active disease. DNA of the CDR3: TGTGCCAGCAGTCGTTCGGGGAGCTGGGGTGAAAAACTGTTTTTT. This encodes CASSRSGSWGEKLFF.